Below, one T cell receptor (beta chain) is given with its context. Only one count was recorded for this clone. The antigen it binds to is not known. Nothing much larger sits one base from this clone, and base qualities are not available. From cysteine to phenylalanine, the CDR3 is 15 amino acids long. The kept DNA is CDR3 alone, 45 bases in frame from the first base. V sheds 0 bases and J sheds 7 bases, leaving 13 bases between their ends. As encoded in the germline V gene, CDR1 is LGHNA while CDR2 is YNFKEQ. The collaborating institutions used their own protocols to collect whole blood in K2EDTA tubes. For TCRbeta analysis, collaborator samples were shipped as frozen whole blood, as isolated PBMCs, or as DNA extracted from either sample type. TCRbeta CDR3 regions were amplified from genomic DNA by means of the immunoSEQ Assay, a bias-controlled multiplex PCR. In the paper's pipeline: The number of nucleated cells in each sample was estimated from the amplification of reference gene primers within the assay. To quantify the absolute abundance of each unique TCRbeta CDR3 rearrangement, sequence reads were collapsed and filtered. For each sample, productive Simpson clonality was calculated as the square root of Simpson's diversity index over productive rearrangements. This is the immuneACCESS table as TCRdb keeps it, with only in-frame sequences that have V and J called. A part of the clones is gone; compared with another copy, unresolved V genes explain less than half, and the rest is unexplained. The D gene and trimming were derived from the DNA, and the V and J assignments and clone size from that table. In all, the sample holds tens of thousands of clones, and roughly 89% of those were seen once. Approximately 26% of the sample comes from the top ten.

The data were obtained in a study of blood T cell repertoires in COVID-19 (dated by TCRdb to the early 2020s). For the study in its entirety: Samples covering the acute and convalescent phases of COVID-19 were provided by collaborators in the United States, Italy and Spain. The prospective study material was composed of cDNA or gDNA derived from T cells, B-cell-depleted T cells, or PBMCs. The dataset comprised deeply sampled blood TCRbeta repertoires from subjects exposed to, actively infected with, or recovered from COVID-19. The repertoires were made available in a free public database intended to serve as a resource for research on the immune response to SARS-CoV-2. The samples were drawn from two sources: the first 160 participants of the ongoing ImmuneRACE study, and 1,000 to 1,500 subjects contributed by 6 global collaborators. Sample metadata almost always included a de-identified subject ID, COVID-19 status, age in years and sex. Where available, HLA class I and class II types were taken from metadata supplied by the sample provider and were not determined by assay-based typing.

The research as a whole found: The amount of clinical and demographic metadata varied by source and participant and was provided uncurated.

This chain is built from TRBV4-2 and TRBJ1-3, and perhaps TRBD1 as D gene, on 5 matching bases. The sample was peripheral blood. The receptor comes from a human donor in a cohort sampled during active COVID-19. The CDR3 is CASSQDQGVGNTIYF. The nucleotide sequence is TGTGCCAGCAGCCAAGATCAAGGGGTGGGGAACACCATATATTTT.